These 10 T cell receptor beta chains came from one sample sequenced in a study of OX40 agonist ivuxolimab in advanced cancers. This table comes from immunoSEQ multiplex PCR, and its TCRdb copy is limited to in-frame clones, with some not included. Among about 45,000 clones, roughly 90% were seen once, and the ten largest hold 13%. Material: CD4+ or CD8+ T cells sorted from blood, obtained in a trial of the OX40 agonist ivuxolimab. Receptor source: an adult with an advanced solid tumor such as melanoma, head and neck, liver or kidney cancer.

V and J are TRBV6-6 and TRBJ2-7; D is perhaps TRBD2 (5 bases). This CDR3 region has 15 residues. The V end was cut by 5 bases, the J end by 0 bases, with 14 bases between. In germline, CDR1 is MNHNY, CDR2 SVGAGI (reference sequence). The CDR3 spells CASSQTGYNSYEQYF. The CDR3 DNA follows: TGTGCCAGCAGTCAGACGGGGTATAACTCCTACGAGCAGTACTTC.

V is TRBV5-1 and J is TRBJ1-3, with 7 bases identical to TRBD1. V trimming: 3 bases; J trimming: 6 bases; junction bases outside the gene matches: 6. This CDR3 has 14 amino acids. Germline-derived CDR1 and CDR2 are SGHRS and YFSETQ. The CDR3 sequence is CASSSGQVANTIYF. In DNA, the CDR3 is TGCGCCAGCAGCTCCGGACAGGTGGCAAACACCATATATTTT.

J is TRBJ1-5 and V is TRBV6-5, with TRBD1 matching 9 bases. V lost 4 bases and J lost 5; bases outside the gene matches: 3. Germline V CDR1 and CDR2: MNHEY, SVGAGI. This CDR3 contains 14 residues. CDR3 sequence reads: CASSSTGGYQPQHF. The CDR3 coding sequence is TGTGCCAGCAGTTCTACAGGGGGCTATCAGCCCCAGCATTTT.

This rearrangement joins TRBV19 to TRBJ1-1; D is uncertain. The V gene's germline CDR1 is LNHDA and CDR2 SQIVND (reference sequence). There are 13 residues in the CDR3. The V end was cut by 0 bases, the J end by 6 bases, with 8 bases between. The chain's CDR3 is CASSIDRWPEAFF. CDR3 in DNA: TGTGCCAGTAGTATAGATCGGTGGCCTGAAGCTTTCTTT.

V usage is TRBV6-6 and J usage is TRBJ2-6; tentative D call: TRBD2 (5 bases). CDR3 length equals 15 residues. Germline values: CDR1 MNHNY, CDR2 SVGAGI (reference sequence). V was cut by 2 bases and J by 3 bases, with 8 bases left in between. The CDR3 region has the DNA TGTGCCAGCAGTTACGCTCGGGGTGGGGCCAACGTCCTGACTTTC. Translating gives CASSYARGGANVLTF.

The chain uses TRBV6-5 and TRBJ1-5; possible D gene TRBD1, 6 bases. The V gene lost 5 bases and the J gene lost 5 bases, with 16 bases spanning the gap. The CDR3 loop spans 15 amino acids. Germline CDR1 is MNHEY and CDR2 is SVGAGI. The CDR3 protein is CASSGTQGPDQPQHF. The CDR3 bases are TGTGCCAGCAGTGGCACACAGGGTCCGGATCAGCCCCAGCATTTT.

V is TRBV19 and J is TRBJ2-3; D possibly corresponds to TRBD2 (5 bases). The V end was cut by 6 bases, the J end by 4 bases, with 14 bases between. Germline CDR1 LNHDA, CDR2 SQIVND (reference sequence). The CDR3 totals 14 residues. The CDR3 spells CASRRGSLSDTQYF. The CDR3 DNA follows: TGTGCCAGTAGGCGAGGGAGTTTGTCAGATACGCAGTATTTT.

The chain has TRBV14 and TRBJ2-3; the match to TRBD2 covers 8 bases. The CDR3 runs 16 residues. The V gene end was trimmed by 2 bases and the J gene end by 5 bases; junction bases not matched to a gene: 9. Germline V gene data show CDR1 as SGHDN and CDR2 as FVKESK. CDR3 nucleotides: TGTGCCAGCAGCCAATTAACCGGGAGGGCCAAAGATACGCAGTATTTT. It codes for CASSQLTGRAKDTQYF.

The chain has TRBV7-9 and TRBJ1-1, with 7 bases that match TRBD1. V dropped 5 bases and J dropped 5; count of bases not matched to a gene: 8. Germline lookup yields CDR1 SEHNR and CDR2 FQNEAQ (reference sequence). The CDR3 covers 14 residues. DNA of the CDR3: TGTGCCAGCAGCCGCCGGGACAGTGGAACTGAAGCTTTCTTT. It is translated as CASSRRDSGTEAFF.

This chain uses TRBV9 with TRBJ2-5; D may be TRBD2 (5 bases). Between the trimmed V and J ends, which lost 4 bases and 7 bases, there was a span of 11 bases. CDR3 length: 12 amino acids. CDR1 SGDLS and CDR2 YYNGEE come from the germline V gene. This CDR3 reads CASSPIGGTQYF. In nucleotides, the CDR3 is TGTGCCAGCAGCCCTATAGGAGGGACCCAGTACTTC.